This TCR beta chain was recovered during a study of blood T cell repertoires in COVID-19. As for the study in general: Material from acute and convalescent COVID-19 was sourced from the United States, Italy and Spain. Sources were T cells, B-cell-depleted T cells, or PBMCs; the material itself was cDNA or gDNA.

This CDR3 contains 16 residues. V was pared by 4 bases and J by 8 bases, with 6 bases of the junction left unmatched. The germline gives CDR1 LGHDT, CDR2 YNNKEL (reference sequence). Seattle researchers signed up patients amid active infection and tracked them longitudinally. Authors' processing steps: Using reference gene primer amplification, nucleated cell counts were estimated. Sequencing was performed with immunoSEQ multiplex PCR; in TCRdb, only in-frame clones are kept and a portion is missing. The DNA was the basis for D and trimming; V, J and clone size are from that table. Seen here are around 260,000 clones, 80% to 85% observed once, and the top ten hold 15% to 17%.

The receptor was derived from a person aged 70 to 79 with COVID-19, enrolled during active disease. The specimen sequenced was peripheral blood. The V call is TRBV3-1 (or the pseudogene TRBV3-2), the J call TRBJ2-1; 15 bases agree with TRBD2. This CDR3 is CASSPWTSGRGDEQFF. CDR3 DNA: TGTGCCAGCAGCCCCTGGACTAGCGGGAGGGGTGATGAGCAGTTCTTC.